The 14 T cell receptor beta chains below come from one sample, sequenced in a study of early T cells in non-severe SARS-CoV-2 infection. TCRdb reanalysed the 5' RACE reads using MiXCR and keeps one entry per CDR3 protein. This table has approximately 110,000 distinct CDR3 sequences, more than 12% appearing once. Sequences were obtained from whole blood. These receptors all come from an adult who was a healthcare worker with PCR-confirmed SARS-CoV-2 infection or an uninfected control (not recorded which).

This clonotype was seen repeatedly, ten times or more. V is TRBV5-1 and J is TRBJ1-1, with D possibly matching TRBD1 (5 bases). CDR3 size: 13 residues. Trimming shortened V by 4 bases and J by 2 bases, and 9 bases separated the two germline ends. Germline CDR1 reads SGHRS; CDR2 reads YFSETQ. In DNA form, the CDR3 reads TGCGCCAGCAGCGGGACGGTTAACACTGAAGCTTTCTTT. It yields the protein CASSGTVNTEAFF. Together with reference TRBV5-1 and TRBJ1-1, the CDR3 gives the full variable domain: KAGVTQTPRYLIKTRGQQVTLSCSPISGHRSVSWYQQTPGQGLQFLFEYFSETQRNKGNFPGRFSGRQFSNSRSEMNVSTLELGDSALYLCASSGTVNTEAFFGQGTRLTVV.

The CDR3 reads CASSPPSTGTRELFF. The CDR3 coding sequence is TGTGCCAGCTCACCACCCTCCACCGGGACCCGGGAGCTGTTTTTT. The chain employs TRBV18 and TRBJ2-2; D may be TRBD1 or TRBD2 (5 bases each). CDR1 and CDR2 from the germline V gene are KGHSH and LQKENI. This CDR3 is built from 15 residues. V gave up 0 bases and J gave up 9 bases, with 14 bases separating them. The entire variable domain, with the rest obtained from reference TRBV18 and TRBJ2-2, is as follows: NAGVMQNPRHLVRRRGQEARLRCSPMKGHSHVYWYRQLPEEGLKFMVYLQKENIIDESGMPKERFSAEFPKEGPSILRIQQVVRGDSAAYFCASSPPSTGTRELFFGEGSRLTVL.

This clonotype was seen ten or more times. The rearrangement joins TRBV6-5 to TRBJ2-7, with 9 nucleotides matching TRBD1. In germline, CDR1 is MNHEY, CDR2 SVGAGI. The CDR3 totals 14 residues. The J segment lost 5 bases and the V segment lost 7 bases, leaving 9 bases of the junction unmatched. CDR3 sequence: CASNPRDRENEQYF. The CDR3, as DNA: TGTGCCAGCAACCCCCGGGACAGGGAGAACGAGCAGTACTTC.

This clonotype was observed a handful of times. The chain uses TRBV6-2 or TRBV6-3 and TRBJ1-1; TRBD1 matches at 9 bases. There are 17 residues in the CDR3. V lost 2 bases, J lost 5 bases, and 12 bases stayed unmatched. From germline, CDR1 is MNHEY and CDR2 SVGEGT. This chain's CDR3 is CASSYGAGTGSRTEAFF. The CDR3, as DNA: TGTGCCAGCAGTTACGGGGCGGGGACAGGGTCCCGAACTGAAGCTTTCTTT.

V is TRBV7-9 and J is TRBJ2-1; TRBD1 agrees at 8 bases. The CDR3 contains 13 residues. Germline V gene sequence: CDR1 SEHNR, CDR2 FQNEAQ (reference sequence). The trim removed 2 bases at V and 8 bases at J, leaving 2 bases unmatched. The CDR3 bases are TGTGCCAGCAGCTTATCAGGGGGCTATGAGCAGTTCTTC. It codes for CASSLSGGYEQFF.

The rearrangement links TRBV6-1 to TRBJ1-2; D remains ambiguous. The V end lost 1 base, the J end lost 6 bases, and 9 bases lay between the germline ends. The V gene's germline CDR1 is MNHNS and CDR2 SASEGT. The CDR3 is made up of 13 amino acids. CDR3 sequence: CASSEGRINGYTF. In DNA, the CDR3 is TGTGCCAGCAGTGAAGGGCGGATTAATGGCTACACCTTC.

This clonotype occurred a few times. The chain couples TRBV18 to TRBJ2-5; D not certain. Germline V gene data show CDR1 as KGHSH and CDR2 as LQKENI. V lost 0 bases and J 1 base, leaving 6 bases between the germline ends. CDR3 length equals 14 residues. CDR3 coding DNA: TGTGCCAGCTCACCACCAACAAGCCAAGAGACCCAGTACTTC. Translating it yields CASSPPTSQETQYF. Full variable domain (remainder filled in from reference TRBV18 and TRBJ2-5): NAGVMQNPRHLVRRRGQEARLRCSPMKGHSHVYWYRQLPEEGLKFMVYLQKENIIDESGMPKERFSAEFPKEGPSILRIQQVVRGDSAAYFCASSPPTSQETQYFGPGTRLLVL.

In this sample, this clonotype turned up a few times. The V call is TRBV7-9, the J call TRBJ1-6; a weak D match, TRBD1 (5 bases). CDR1 and CDR2 from the germline V gene are SEHNR and FQNEAQ (reference sequence). CDR3 length equals 15 residues. The V and J ends lost 5 bases and 10 bases respectively, with 18 bases between them. The CDR3 is CASSPRKGIGSPLHF. In DNA form, the CDR3 reads TGTGCCAGCAGCCCCCGGAAGGGGATAGGGTCACCCCTCCACTTT.

In its sample, this clonotype was seen many times. The chain employs TRBV20-1 and TRBJ2-7, with 12 bases lining up with TRBD2. Trimming cost V 0 bases and J 7 bases; bases outside gene matches: 13. The germline gives CDR1 DFQATT, CDR2 SNEGSKA (reference sequence). The CDR3 is 17 amino acids. The CDR3 here is CSARDTGLAGSLWEQYF. Written as DNA, the CDR3 is TGCAGTGCTAGAGATACCGGACTAGCGGGGTCACTATGGGAGCAGTACTTC.

In its sample, this clonotype was seen a few times. The chain's CDR3 is CASSFRGRPLLNTGELFF. The CDR3, as DNA: TGTGCCAGCAGCTTTAGGGGGCGCCCTTTACTGAACACCGGGGAGCTGTTTTTT. V is TRBV7-2 and J is TRBJ2-2, with TRBD1 matching 7 bases. This CDR3 region has 18 residues. The germline CDR1 and CDR2 sequences are SGHTA and FQGNSA. V gave up 3 bases and J gave up 1 base; unmatched junction bases: 11. Full variable domain (rest looked up from reference TRBV7-2 and TRBJ2-2): GAGVSQSPSNKVTEKGKDVELRCDPISGHTALYWYRQSLGQGLEFLIYFQGNSAPDKSGLPSDRFSAERTGGSVSTLTIQRTQQEDSAVYLCASSFRGRPLLNTGELFFGEGSRLTVL.

The rearrangement joins TRBV20-1 to TRBJ2-1, with 10 bases lining up with TRBD2. Germline CDR1 reads DFQATT; CDR2 reads SNEGSKA (reference sequence). The V and J ends lost 0 bases and 7 bases, in that order; junction bases with no gene match: 9. This CDR3 contains 16 residues. The CDR3 region is CSARDRLAGAPNEQFF. CDR3 DNA sequence: TGCAGTGCTAGAGATCGGCTAGCGGGGGCCCCTAATGAGCAGTTCTTC.

The sample holds many counts of this clonotype. The rearrangement uses TRBV5-4 and TRBJ1-4; D is possibly TRBD1 (5 bases). Germline V gene sequence: CDR1 SGHNT, CDR2 YYREEE (reference sequence). The CDR3 runs to 13 residues. Trimming removed 6 bases at V and 6 bases at J, with 12 bases between. In nucleotides, the CDR3 is TGTGCCAGCACAATATCGGGGGATGAAAAACTGTTTTTT. It specifies CASTISGDEKLFF.

This clonotype has just a few counts. The rearrangement uses TRBV7-3 and TRBJ2-1; 10 nucleotides line up with TRBD2. Per germline, CDR1 SGHTA and CDR2 FQGTGA. The CDR3 contains 14 residues. V shed 6 bases, J shed 7 bases, and the junction held 6 bases outside the gene matches. Here the CDR3 DNA reads TGTGCCAGCAGGTCTAGCGGGGGTACAAATGAGCAGTTCTTC. As protein: CASRSSGGTNEQFF.

This clonotype appeared a few times. The chain is built from TRBV5-1 and TRBJ2-5; D is possibly TRBD2 (6 bases). CDR3 size: 15 residues. Trimming took off 4 bases at V and 5 bases at J, with 18 bases between the two ends. Germline V CDR1 and CDR2: SGHRS, YFSETQ. The CDR3 bases are TGCGCCAGCAGCCTGGAGGGCCTAGAGAATGAGACCCAGTACTTC. Its translation: CASSLEGLENETQYF.